This T cell receptor beta chain comes out of a study of identical twins. The CDR3 spans 18 residues. V was cut by 1 base and J by 5 bases, with 22 bases left in between. Germline CDR1 MNHEY, CDR2 SMNVEV (reference sequence). TCRdb redid the calling of the 5' RACE reads with MiXCR, one entry per CDR3 protein. The sample has hundreds of thousands of distinct CDR3 sequences, 8.5% to 9% seen once. This sample also appeared in a second study, on yellow fever vaccine responses in identical twins.

The origin of this receptor is a woman in her late teens or twenties in good health. The rearrangement joins TRBV27 to TRBJ2-3; D is unclear. Input material: PBMCs. CDR3 DNA sequence: TGTGCCAGCAGTTTATTGTCCCGGGCAGCGAATGGGAAAGATACGCAGTATTTT. Protein: CASSLLSRAANGKDTQYF.